The 19 T cell receptor beta chains listed next were all sequenced from one sample in a study of neurological immune-mediated disorders. TCRdb re-analysed the 5' RACE reads in MiXCR, keeping a single row per CDR3 protein. This table has under 45,000 distinct CDR3 sequences, about 22% appearing once. Documented time point: technical triplicate 3. Input material: PBMCs. Source of these receptors: a man in his sixties with HTLV-1-associated myelopathy (HAM/TSP).

This clonotype occurred many times. The V call is TRBV29-1, the J call TRBJ1-1; 8 bases fit TRBD1. The CDR3 is 15 residues long. J gave up 4 bases and V 6 bases, and 13 bases lay outside the gene matches. From germline, CDR1 is SQVTM and CDR2 ANQGSEA. The CDR3 DNA is TGCAGCGTCCCCAGGGGGCAGGTGATAGGCACTGAAGCTTTCTTT. It is translated as CSVPRGQVIGTEAFF.

This sequence joins TRBV5-1 and TRBJ2-1; 8 nucleotides match TRBD2. In germline, CDR1 is SGHRS, CDR2 YFSETQ. With V trimmed by 4 bases and J by 1 base, 7 bases remained unmatched. This CDR3 spans 16 amino acids. The CDR3 nucleotides are TGCGCCAGCAGCCCAATTCGGGGGGGGTCCTACAATGAGCAGTTCTTC. It is translated as CASSPIRGGSYNEQFF.

This clonotype was recorded at least ten times. The rearrangement links TRBV29-1 to TRBJ1-5; D is unresolved. V was cut by 7 bases and J by 0 bases, with 10 bases left in between. CDR3 length: 13 residues. Germline values: CDR1 SQVTM, CDR2 ANQGSEA. The CDR3 here is CSGQEGSNQPQHF. As DNA, the CDR3 is TGCAGCGGACAAGAGGGTAGCAATCAGCCCCAGCATTTT.

The V call is TRBV9, the J call TRBJ2-7; 10 bases map to TRBD2. J gave up 6 bases and V 0 bases, and 6 bases lay outside the gene matches. Germline CDR1 reads SGDLS; CDR2 reads YYNGEE. The CDR3 has 15 amino acids. The CDR3 coding sequence is TGTGCCAGCAGCGTAGAACCTAGCGGGAGTTCCGAGCAGTACTTC. Translating it yields CASSVEPSGSSEQYF.

This clonotype was seen repeatedly, ten times or more. This chain uses TRBV6-5 with TRBJ2-2; D unclear. Looked up from germline, CDR1 is MNHEY and CDR2 is SVGAGI. The V gene lost 4 bases and the J gene lost 1 base, with 13 bases spanning the gap. CDR3 size: 16 residues. CDR3 protein: CASSLNKLGNTGELFF. The CDR3, as DNA: TGTGCCAGCAGTTTGAATAAGTTGGGGAACACCGGGGAGCTGTTTTTT.

This clonotype was observed at least ten times. Given a much more abundant clone one base away, this may be a read error. The chain is built from TRBV5-4 and TRBJ1-6, with D hard to call. V dropped 0 bases and J dropped 8 bases, with 12 bases sitting between them. Germline CDR1 and CDR2: SGHNT and YYREEE (reference sequence). The CDR3 loop spans 15 amino acids. Here the CDR3 DNA reads TGTGCCAGCAGCTTGGCTGGCAGGAGCGATTCACCCCTCCACTTT. It specifies CASSLAGRSDSPLHF.

The V gene is TRBV7-8, the J gene TRBJ2-7; tentative D call: TRBD2 (5 bases). V was cut by 8 bases and J by 3 bases, with 14 bases left in between. Germline V lookup: CDR1 SGHVS, CDR2 FQNEAQ. The CDR3 runs to 13 residues. This chain's CDR3 is CASLEWRYYEQYF. Written as DNA, the CDR3 is TGTGCCAGCTTAGAGTGGAGGTACTACGAGCAGTACTTC. Variable domain in full (rest from reference TRBV7-8 and TRBJ2-7): GAGVSQSPRYKVAKRGQDVALRCDPISGHVSLFWYQQALGQGPEFLTYFQNEAQLDKSGLPSDRFFAERPEGSVSTLKIQRTQQEDSAVYLCASLEWRYYEQYFGPGTRLTVT.

This clonotype came up many times. The chain couples TRBV10-3 to TRBJ2-7; D gene unclear. Germline-derived CDR1 and CDR2 are ENHRY and SYGVKD. CDR3 length equals 13 residues. V gave up 2 bases and J gave up 3 bases, with 8 bases separating them. The CDR3 is CAISETGGYEQYF. The CDR3 nucleotides are TGTGCCATCAGTGAGACGGGCGGCTACGAGCAGTACTTC.

In its sample, this clonotype was seen many times. The chain carries TRBV5-1 and TRBJ2-7; a possible D gene is TRBD1 (7 bases). V lost 5 bases to trimming and J lost 2 bases, with 26 bases between them. The CDR3 sequence is 18 residues long. Germline loops: CDR1 SGHRS, CDR2 YFSETQ. CDR3 sequence: CASSSWGSGDRDAYEQYF. As DNA, the CDR3 is TGCGCCAGCAGTTCTTGGGGTTCGGGGGACAGAGATGCCTACGAGCAGTACTTC.

This clonotype was seen repeatedly, ten times or more. J is TRBJ1-2 and V is TRBV29-1, with D unresolved. Deletions cut 1 base from V and 5 bases from J, with 2 bases between. The CDR3 is 10 residues long. CDR1 SQVTM and CDR2 ANQGSEA come from the germline V gene. CDR3: CSVEGYGYTF. CDR3 coding DNA: TGCAGCGTTGAAGGGTATGGCTACACCTTC.

This clonotype was observed many times. The chain recombines TRBV5-5 with TRBJ2-2; D remains ambiguous. There are 15 residues in the CDR3. V gave up 1 base and J gave up 3 bases, with 10 bases separating them. The germline gives CDR1 SGHKS, CDR2 YYEKEE (reference sequence). This CDR3 is CASSLSPKDTGELFF. CDR3 sequence (DNA): TGTGCCAGCAGCTTGAGCCCCAAAGACACCGGGGAGCTGTTTTTT.

This clonotype was seen only a few times. The chain employs TRBV24-1 and TRBJ2-1; D is possibly TRBD1 (5 bases). Germline V gives CDR1 KGHDR, CDR2 SFDVKD. Trimming cost V 1 base and J 7 bases, with 10 bases left between them. This CDR3 comprises 14 residues. The CDR3 coding sequence is TGTGCCACCAGTGATTTAGGGGCGCCAAATGAGCAGTTCTTC. Encoded protein: CATSDLGAPNEQFF.

The rearrangement links TRBV7-9 to TRBJ2-1, with D perhaps matching TRBD1 or TRBD2 (5 bases each). V was trimmed by 0 bases and J by 5 bases, leaving 5 bases between them. Germline CDR1 is SEHNR and CDR2 is FQNEAQ (reference sequence). CDR3 length: 13 amino acids. The CDR3 DNA follows: TGTGCCAGCAGCTTAGCGGGACACAATGAGCAGTTCTTC. Its protein product is CASSLAGHNEQFF.

The rearrangement links TRBV7-9 to TRBJ2-5; 7 bases fit TRBD1. Trimming removed 4 bases from V and 4 bases from J; junction bases left unmatched: 6. Germline CDR1 and CDR2: SEHNR and FQNEAQ (reference sequence). This CDR3 spans 14 amino acids. The CDR3, as DNA: TGTGCCAGCAGCTCGTCAGGGGGTATAGAGACCCAGTACTTC. This encodes CASSSSGGIETQYF. The full variable domain, its missing parts supplied by reference TRBV7-9 and TRBJ2-5, is DTGVSQNPRHKITKRGQNVTFRCDPISEHNRLYWYRQTLGQGPEFLTYFQNEAQLEKSRLLSDRFSAERPKGSFSTLEIQRTEQGDSAMYLCASSSSGGIETQYFGPGTRLLVL.

In this sample, this clonotype turned up many times. The chain combines TRBV28 with TRBJ1-2; 9 bases map to TRBD1. Germline CDR1 and CDR2: MDHEN and SYDVKM. The CDR3 runs to 13 residues. With 2 bases clipped from V and 8 bases from J, the junction kept 3 bases outside the gene matches. For the CDR3, the DNA is TGTGCCAGCAGTTTACGACAGGGGGAAGGCTACACCTTC. This encodes CASSLRQGEGYTF.

On this clonotype: One end of the junction fails to match germline, which may point to a read error. This rearrangement joins TRBV12-3 or TRBV12-4 to TRBJ2-2; D may be TRBD2 (6 bases). This CDR3 region has 13 residues. The CDR3 is CASSPSVGGALFF. CDR3 DNA: TGTGCCAGCAGTCCCAGCGTTGGCGGGGCGCTGTTTTTT.

This clonotype came up many times. V is TRBV20-1 and J is TRBJ2-3, with 7 bases aligning to TRBD2. CDR1 and CDR2 (germline): DFQATT, SNEGSKA (reference sequence). Germline trimming cut 3 bases from V and 4 bases from J; bases unmatched to any gene: 4. CDR3 size: 13 residues. CDR3 in amino acids: CSARSRGADTQYF. In DNA, the CDR3 is TGCAGTGCTAGGAGCCGGGGGGCAGATACGCAGTATTTT.

This clonotype appeared many times. This rearrangement joins TRBV5-1 to TRBJ1-2, with D tentatively TRBD1 (5 bases). Looked up from germline, CDR1 is SGHRS and CDR2 is YFSETQ. The CDR3 runs 13 residues. Trimming removed 0 bases at V and 8 bases at J, with 11 bases between. CDR3 DNA sequence: TGCGCCAGCAGCTTGGTAGGGGCTGAGGGCTACACCTTC. Protein product: CASSLVGAEGYTF.

This clonotype has at least ten counts. The CDR3 DNA is TGTGCCAGCAGTCCGGGCCCGGGGGCCCATCAGTACTTC. Translation: CASSPGPGAHQYF. The chain combines TRBV27 with TRBJ2-5, with D possibly called TRBD1 or TRBD2 (6 bases each). Germline-derived CDR1 and CDR2 are MNHEY and SMNVEV (reference sequence). The length of the CDR3 is 13 residues. V was clipped by 5 bases and J by 11 bases, with 18 bases between them.